The next 5 T cell receptor beta chains were all read from a single sample in a study of a mutant IDH1 vaccine in newly diagnosed glioma. Time point defined: week 47, end of study. Each dose of the vaccine consisted of 300 ug of mutant IDH1 20-mer peptide, with topical imiquimod. TCRdb keeps only in-frame clones here, not all; method: immunoSEQ multiplex PCR. This sample has some 50,000 clones; 65% occur once, and the top ten carry about 5%. These receptors' antigens are unknown. The material was peripheral blood mononuclear cells (PBMCs), obtained from a glioma patient whose treatment included an IDH1 peptide vaccine. The receptors come from a man aged 35-49 years with glioma. Some clones in this sample may be carry-over from other donors' samples.

The rearrangement links TRBV6-6 to TRBJ2-2; 10 nucleotides line up with TRBD1. The CDR3 is made up of 15 amino acids. Per germline, CDR1 MNHNY and CDR2 SVGAGI (reference sequence). J was trimmed by 9 bases and V by 6 bases; bases with no gene match: 10. DNA for the CDR3: TGTGCCAGCAGCCCGGGACAGGGGCGTTCGAGGGAGCTGTTTTTT. Translated: CASSPGQGRSRELFF.

This clone was seen a single time. At the DNA level, this CDR3 is encoded by other sequences in the same sample as well. The V call is TRBV2, the J call TRBJ1-5; 7 bases match TRBD1. The length of the CDR3 is 13 residues. Germline V CDR1 and CDR2: SNHLY, FYNNEI. Trimming at V came to 7 bases and at J to 3 bases, leaving 3 bases not matched to a gene. This CDR3 is CASKGQVNQPQHF. The CDR3 DNA reads as TGTGCCAGCAAAGGACAGGTCAATCAGCCCCAGCATTTT. The whole variable domain, remainder taken from reference TRBV2 and TRBJ1-5, is EPEVTQTPSHQVTQMGQEVILRCVPISNHLYFYWYRQILGQKVEFLVSFYNNEISEKSEIFDDQFSVERPDGSNFTLKIRSTKLEDSAMYFCASKGQVNQPQHFGDGTRLSIL.

V and J are TRBV6-5 and TRBJ1-1, with D hard to call. V shed 0 bases and J shed 1 base, with 3 bases lying between them. Germline CDR1 and CDR2: MNHEY and SVGAGI. The CDR3 sequence is 13 residues long. The CDR3 nucleotides are TGTGCCAGCAGTTACTCCCAGAACACTGAAGCTTTCTTT. Translating it yields CASSYSQNTEAFF.

This clone was counted once. The chain joins TRBV5-1 to TRBJ2-1; D unclear. Germline CDR1 reads SGHRS; CDR2 reads YFSETQ. V was shortened by 2 bases and J by 4 bases, with 10 bases between the two germline ends. This CDR3 comprises 14 residues. CDR3 sequence (DNA): TGCGCCAGCAGCTTTCGGTACGCATACAATGAGCAGTTCTTC. Its protein is CASSFRYAYNEQFF.

The rearrangement links TRBV6-1 to TRBJ1-2; 11 bases are a match to TRBD1. From germline, CDR1 is MNHNS and CDR2 SASEGT. The CDR3 has 15 residues. The trim removed 3 bases at V and 5 bases at J, leaving 5 bases unmatched. The CDR3 region has the DNA TGTGCCAGCAGTGACCGGACAGGGGGCGCATATGGCTACACCTTC. Residues: CASSDRTGGAYGYTF.